This T cell receptor (beta chain) was identified during a study of monozygotic twins with inflammatory bowel disease. TCRdb re-called the 5' RACE reads, yielding one record per CDR3 amino acid sequence without DNA. The ten most abundant clones cover 6.5% to 9% of a sample with tens of thousands of distinct CDR3 sequences. This CDR3 has 16 residues. Germline loops: CDR1 MGHRA, CDR2 YSYEKL. The sequencing input was blood. This clonotype was obtained from a human donor with ulcerative colitis or Crohn's disease, or a healthy co-twin of an affected twin (not recorded which). V and J are TRBV4-1 and TRBJ2-7; there is no DNA to check the TCRdb D call of TRBD1. The chain's CDR3 is CASSQELRDRGNEQYF.